The 5 T cell receptor beta chains given below trace back to one sample, sequenced in a study of control samples from healthy donors and cancer patients. This table comes from immunoSEQ multiplex PCR, and its TCRdb copy is limited to in-frame clones, with some not included. The sample consists of tens of thousands of clones, around 92% of them appearing once. The sequenced sample was blood. Every receptor here comes from a middle-aged man in good health.

This clone was seen only a few times. The CDR3 protein is CASSEDGGHPNEQFF. The CDR3 nucleotides read TGTGCCAGCAGTGAAGACGGGGGCCACCCTAATGAGCAGTTCTTC. V and J are TRBV2 and TRBJ2-1; D may match TRBD1 or TRBD2 (6 bases each). The CDR3 sequence is 15 residues long. Germline V gene data show CDR1 as SNHLY and CDR2 as FYNNEI. V lost 1 base and J 7 bases, leaving 14 bases between the germline ends.

This chain uses TRBV3-1 (or the pseudogene TRBV3-2) with TRBJ2-5; a weak D match, TRBD2 (7 bases). Deletions cut 8 bases from V and 6 bases from J, with 25 bases between. The CDR3 sequence is 16 residues long. Germline lookup yields CDR1 LGHDT and CDR2 YNNKEL (reference sequence). The CDR3 coding sequence is TGTGCCAGCCGCAGTGGACTAGGGGACACCCTTAAGACCCAGTACTTC. It codes for CASRSGLGDTLKTQYF.

This chain uses TRBV9 with TRBJ2-5; perhaps D is TRBD1 or TRBD2 (5 bases each). Per germline, CDR1 SGDLS and CDR2 YYNGEE. This CDR3 has 14 amino acids. The V end lost 3 bases, the J end lost 9 bases, and 18 bases lay between the germline ends. The CDR3: CASSAGTASPAQYF. In DNA form, the CDR3 reads TGTGCCAGCAGCGCCGGGACCGCGTCACCGGCCCAGTACTTC.

The J gene is TRBJ1-1, the V gene TRBV6-5; tentative D call: TRBD1 (5 bases). This CDR3 contains 15 residues. Germline lookup yields CDR1 MNHEY and CDR2 SVGAGI. Trimming took off 8 bases at V and 1 base at J, with 17 bases between the two ends. The CDR3 region has the DNA TGTGCCAGCCCAGACAGATTGGGGCGGAACACTGAAGCTTTCTTT. This translates into CASPDRLGRNTEAFF.

V usage is TRBV5-8 and J usage is TRBJ2-7; TRBD1 aligns across 9 bases. The germline V gene has CDR1 SGHTS and CDR2 YDEGEE. This CDR3 comprises 14 residues. V dropped 4 bases and J dropped 4; count of bases not matched to a gene: 6. CDR3 amino acids: CASSPGTGRYEQYF. The CDR3 DNA reads TGTGCCAGCAGCCCCGGGACAGGGAGGTACGAGCAGTACTTC.